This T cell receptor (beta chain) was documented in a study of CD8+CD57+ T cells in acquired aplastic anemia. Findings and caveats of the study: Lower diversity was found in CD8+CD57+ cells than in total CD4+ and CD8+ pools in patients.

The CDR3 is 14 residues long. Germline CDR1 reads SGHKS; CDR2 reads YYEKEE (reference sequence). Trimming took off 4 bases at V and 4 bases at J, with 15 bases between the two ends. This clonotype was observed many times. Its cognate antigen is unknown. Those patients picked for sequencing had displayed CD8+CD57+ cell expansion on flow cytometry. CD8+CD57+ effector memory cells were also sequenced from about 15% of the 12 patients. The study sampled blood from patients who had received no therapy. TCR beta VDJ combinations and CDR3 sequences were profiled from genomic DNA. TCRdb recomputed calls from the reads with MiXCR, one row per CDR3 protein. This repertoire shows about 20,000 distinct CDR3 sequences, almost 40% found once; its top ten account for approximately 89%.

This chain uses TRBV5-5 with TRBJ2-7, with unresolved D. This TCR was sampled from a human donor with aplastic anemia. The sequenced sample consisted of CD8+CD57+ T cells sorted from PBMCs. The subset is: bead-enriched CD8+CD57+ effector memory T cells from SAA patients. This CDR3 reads CASSPTNTKYEQYF. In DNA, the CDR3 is TGTGCCAGCAGCCCGACAAATACGAAATACGAGCAGTACTTC. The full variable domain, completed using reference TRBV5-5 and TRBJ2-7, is DAGVTQSPTHLIKTRGQQVTLRCSPISGHKSVSWYQQVLGQGPQFIFQYYEKEERGRGNFPDRFSARQFPNYSSELNVNALLLGDSALYLCASSPTNTKYEQYFGPGTRLTVT.